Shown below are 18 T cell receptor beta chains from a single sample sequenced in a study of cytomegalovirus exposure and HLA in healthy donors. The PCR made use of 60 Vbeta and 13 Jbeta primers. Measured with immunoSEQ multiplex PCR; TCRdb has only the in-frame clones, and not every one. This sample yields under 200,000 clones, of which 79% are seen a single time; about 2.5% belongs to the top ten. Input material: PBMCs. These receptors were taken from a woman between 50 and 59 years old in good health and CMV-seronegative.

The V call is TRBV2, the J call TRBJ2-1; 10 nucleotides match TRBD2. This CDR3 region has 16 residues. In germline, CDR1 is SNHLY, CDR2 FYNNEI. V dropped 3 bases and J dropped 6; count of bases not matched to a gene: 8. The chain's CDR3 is CASSERLAGVGNEQFF. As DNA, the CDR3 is TGTGCCAGCAGTGAGAGGCTAGCGGGAGTCGGCAATGAGCAGTTCTTC.

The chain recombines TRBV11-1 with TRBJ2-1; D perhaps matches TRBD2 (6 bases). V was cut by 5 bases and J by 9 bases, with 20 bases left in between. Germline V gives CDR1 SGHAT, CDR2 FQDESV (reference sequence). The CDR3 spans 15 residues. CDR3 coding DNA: TGTGCCAGCAGCGGGATGGGACTCGCGGTGGGTGAGCAGTTCTTC. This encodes CASSGMGLAVGEQFF.

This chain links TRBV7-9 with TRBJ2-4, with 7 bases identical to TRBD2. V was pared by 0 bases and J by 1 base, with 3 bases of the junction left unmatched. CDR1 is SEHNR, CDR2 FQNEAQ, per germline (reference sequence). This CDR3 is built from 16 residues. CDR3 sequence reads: CASSLAGGVAKNIQYF. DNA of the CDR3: TGTGCCAGCAGCTTAGCTGGGGGGGTCGCCAAAAACATTCAGTACTTC.

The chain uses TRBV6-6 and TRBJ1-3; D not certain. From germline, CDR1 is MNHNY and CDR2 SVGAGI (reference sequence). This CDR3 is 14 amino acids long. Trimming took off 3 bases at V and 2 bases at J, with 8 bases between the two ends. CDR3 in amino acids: CASSYDGPGNTIYF. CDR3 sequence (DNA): TGTGCCAGCAGTTATGATGGGCCTGGAAACACCATATATTTT.

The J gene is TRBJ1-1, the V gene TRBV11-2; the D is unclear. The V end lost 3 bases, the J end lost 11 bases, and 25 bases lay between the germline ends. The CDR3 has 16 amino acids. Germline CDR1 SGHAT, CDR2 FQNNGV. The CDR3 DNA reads TGTGCCAGCAGCTTTAGGGCGGGTCCCTCACCCGGTGAGGCTTTCTTT. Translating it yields CASSFRAGPSPGEAFF.

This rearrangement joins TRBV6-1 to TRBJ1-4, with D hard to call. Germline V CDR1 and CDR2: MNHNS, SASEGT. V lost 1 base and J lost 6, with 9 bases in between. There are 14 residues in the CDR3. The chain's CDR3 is CASSEVGLHEKLFF. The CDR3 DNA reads TGTGCCAGCAGTGAAGTCGGACTCCATGAAAAACTGTTTTTT.

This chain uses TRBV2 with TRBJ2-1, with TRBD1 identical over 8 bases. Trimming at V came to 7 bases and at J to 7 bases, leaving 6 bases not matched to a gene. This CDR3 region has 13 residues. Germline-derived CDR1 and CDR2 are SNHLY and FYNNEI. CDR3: CASTRGPANEQFF. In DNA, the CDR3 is TGTGCCAGCACCAGGGGGCCGGCAAATGAGCAGTTCTTC.

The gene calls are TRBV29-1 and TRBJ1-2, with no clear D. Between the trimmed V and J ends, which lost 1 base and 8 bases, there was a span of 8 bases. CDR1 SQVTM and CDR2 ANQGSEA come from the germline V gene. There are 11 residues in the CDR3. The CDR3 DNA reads TGCAGCGTTGAAGGAGCCGGGGGCTACACCTTC. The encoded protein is CSVEGAGGYTF.

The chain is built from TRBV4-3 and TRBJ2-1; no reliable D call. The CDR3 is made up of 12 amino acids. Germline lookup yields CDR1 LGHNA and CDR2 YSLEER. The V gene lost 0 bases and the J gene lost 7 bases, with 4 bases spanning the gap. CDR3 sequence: CASSQDRNEQFF. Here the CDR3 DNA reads TGCGCCAGCAGCCAAGATCGGAATGAGCAGTTCTTC.

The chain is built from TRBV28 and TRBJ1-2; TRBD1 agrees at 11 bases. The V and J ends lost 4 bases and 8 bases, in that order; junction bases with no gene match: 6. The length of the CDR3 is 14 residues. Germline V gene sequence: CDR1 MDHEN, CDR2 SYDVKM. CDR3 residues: CASSSGQGARGYTF. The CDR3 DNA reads TGTGCCAGCAGTTCCGGACAGGGGGCGAGAGGCTACACCTTC.

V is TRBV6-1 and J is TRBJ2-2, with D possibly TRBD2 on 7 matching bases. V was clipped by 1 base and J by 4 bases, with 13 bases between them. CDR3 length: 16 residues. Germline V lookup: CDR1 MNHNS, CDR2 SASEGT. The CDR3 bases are TGTGCCAGCAGTGAAGAAACAGGGAGGGTCACCGGGGAGCTGTTTTTT. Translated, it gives CASSEETGRVTGELFF.

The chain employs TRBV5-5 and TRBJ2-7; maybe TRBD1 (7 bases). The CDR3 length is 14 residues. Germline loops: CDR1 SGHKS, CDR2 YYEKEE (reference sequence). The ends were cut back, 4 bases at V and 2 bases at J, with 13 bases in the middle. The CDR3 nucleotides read TGTGCCAGCAGCGGGGCGGGGACAGCCTACGAGCAGTACTTC. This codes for CASSGAGTAYEQYF.

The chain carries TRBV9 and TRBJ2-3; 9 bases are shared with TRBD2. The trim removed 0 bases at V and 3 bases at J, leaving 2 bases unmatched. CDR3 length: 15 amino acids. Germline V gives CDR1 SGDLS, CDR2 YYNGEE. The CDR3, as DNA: TGTGCCAGCAGCGTAGGCGGGAGGGTTACAGATACGCAGTATTTT. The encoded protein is CASSVGGRVTDTQYF.

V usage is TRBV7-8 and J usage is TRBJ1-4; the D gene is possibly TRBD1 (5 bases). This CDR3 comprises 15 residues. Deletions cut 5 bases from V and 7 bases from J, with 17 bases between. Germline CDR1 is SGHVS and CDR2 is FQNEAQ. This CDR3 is CASSRNRLLSEKLFF. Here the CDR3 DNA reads TGTGCCAGCAGCAGAAACAGGCTGTTGAGTGAAAAACTGTTTTTT.

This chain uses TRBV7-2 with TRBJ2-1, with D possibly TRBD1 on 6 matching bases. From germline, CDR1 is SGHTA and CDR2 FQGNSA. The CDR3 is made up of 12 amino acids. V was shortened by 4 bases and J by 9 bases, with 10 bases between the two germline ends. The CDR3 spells CASSWTEGEQFF. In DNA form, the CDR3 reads TGTGCCAGCAGCTGGACAGAGGGTGAGCAGTTCTTC.

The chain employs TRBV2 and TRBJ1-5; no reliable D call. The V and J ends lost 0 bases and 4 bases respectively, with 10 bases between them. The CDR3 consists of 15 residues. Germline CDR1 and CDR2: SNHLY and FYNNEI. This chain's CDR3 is CASSEALRGNQPQHF. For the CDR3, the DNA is TGTGCCAGCAGTGAAGCGCTTCGGGGAAATCAGCCCCAGCATTTT.

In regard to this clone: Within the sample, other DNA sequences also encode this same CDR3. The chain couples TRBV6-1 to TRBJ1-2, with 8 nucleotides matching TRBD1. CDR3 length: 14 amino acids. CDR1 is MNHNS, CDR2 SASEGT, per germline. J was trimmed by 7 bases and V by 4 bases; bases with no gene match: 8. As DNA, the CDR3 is TGTGCCAGCAGTGGAGGACAGGGAACGGCTGGCTACACCTTC. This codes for CASSGGQGTAGYTF.

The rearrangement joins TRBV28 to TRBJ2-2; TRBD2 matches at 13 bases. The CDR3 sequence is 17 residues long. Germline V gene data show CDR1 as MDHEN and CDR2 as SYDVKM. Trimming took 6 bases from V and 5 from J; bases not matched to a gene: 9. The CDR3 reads CASSAWTSGRGTGELFF. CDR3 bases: TGTGCCAGCAGCGCCTGGACTAGCGGGAGAGGTACCGGGGAGCTGTTTTTT.